The clone carrying this T cell receptor (beta chain) showed up many times. The CDR3 loop spans 16 amino acids. Germline V gene lookup returns CDR1 SGHRS and CDR2 YFSETQ. The V gene lost 0 bases and the J gene lost 0 bases, with 10 bases spanning the gap. Amplification of ligated cDNA took four PCR rounds with SP2 and nested alpha and beta constant primers. TCRdb ran MiXCR on the 5' RACE reads and lists one entry per CDR3 protein. The sample lists over 45,000 distinct CDR3 sequences, 4% to 5% occurring once. The library had UMIs added by 3' ligation of an oligonucleotide to TCR cDNA. This entry belongs to a study of naive and memory T cell subsets.

The origin of this receptor is a female donor in good health. The chain couples TRBV5-1 to TRBJ2-1; D may correspond to TRBD1 or TRBD2 (6 bases each). This chain's CDR3 is CASSLVEGGSYNEQFF. The CDR3 nucleotides are TGCGCCAGCAGCTTGGTGGAGGGGGGCTCCTACAATGAGCAGTTCTTC.